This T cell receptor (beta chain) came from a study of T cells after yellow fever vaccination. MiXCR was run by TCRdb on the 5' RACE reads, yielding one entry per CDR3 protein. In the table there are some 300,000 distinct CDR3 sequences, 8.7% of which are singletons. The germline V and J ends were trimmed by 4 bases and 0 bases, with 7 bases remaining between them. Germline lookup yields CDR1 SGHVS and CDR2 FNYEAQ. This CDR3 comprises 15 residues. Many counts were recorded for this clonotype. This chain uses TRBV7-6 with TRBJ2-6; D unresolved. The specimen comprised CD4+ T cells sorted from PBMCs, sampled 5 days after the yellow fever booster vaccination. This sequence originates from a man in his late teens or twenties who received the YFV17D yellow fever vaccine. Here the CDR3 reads CASSSDNSGANVLTF. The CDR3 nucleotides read TGTGCCAGCAGCTCCGACAACTCTGGGGCCAACGTCCTGACTTTC.